A selection of T cell receptor beta chains follows, all from one sample in a study of blood T cell repertoires in COVID-19. Measured with immunoSEQ multiplex PCR; TCRdb has only the in-frame clones, and not every one. The sample records some 40,000 clones, about 92% being singletons. The sample taken for sequencing was peripheral blood. The source is a man aged 45-65 years with COVID-19, enrolled during active disease. Both conserved end residues are part of each CDR3. Fields, in order: CDR3 protein, CDR3 DNA, clone size, J gene, V gene, D gene. D genes are given only for firm matches. Expanded clones are given a class, and other clones once, few, many or no size at all.

CASSTGQGFPYNSPLHF TGTGCCAGCAGTACAGGGCAAGGCTTCCCATATAATTCACCCCTCCACTTT - TRBJ1-6 TRBV9 -
CASTGQISGNTIYF TGTGCCAGTACGGGACAAATCTCTGGAAACACCATATATTTT - TRBJ1-3 TRBV19 -
CASSDRAPYGYTF TGTGCCAGCAGTGACAGGGCTCCCTATGGCTACACCTTC - TRBJ1-2 TRBV2 -
CASSLNSGPPYNEQFF TGTGCTAGCAGCTTAAATAGCGGCCCCCCCTACAATGAGCAGTTCTTC - TRBJ2-1 TRBV7-7 -
CASSLLPGQEGQPQHF TGTGCCAGCTCACTTCTACCGGGACAGGAGGGGCAGCCCCAGCATTTT - TRBJ1-5 TRBV18 TRBD1
CAISWASAPNTGELFF TGTGCCATCAGCTGGGCTAGCGCCCCGAACACCGGGGAGCTGTTTTTT few TRBJ2-2 TRBV10-3 -
CASARQGSGEDEQFF TGCGCCAGCGCGAGACAGGGGTCAGGGGAAGACGAGCAGTTCTTC - TRBJ2-1 TRBV5-1 TRBD1
CASSHPSSGTKFF TGTGCCAGCAGCCATCCCTCTAGCGGGACTAAGTTCTTC - TRBJ2-1 TRBV4-2 TRBD2
CASSPDRGAGNTIYF TGTGCCAGCAGTCCCGACAGGGGCGCTGGGAACACCATATATTTT - TRBJ1-3 TRBV28 TRBD1
CASSQEGAAQPQHF TGTGCCAGCAGCCAGGAGGGGGCAGCTCAGCCCCAGCATTTT - TRBJ1-5 TRBV4-2 TRBD1
CASSMGRGAVEAFF TGTGCCAGTAGTATGGGACGGGGGGCCGTTGAAGCTTTCTTT - TRBJ1-1 TRBV19 -
CASSRPSGRLDRELFF TGTGCCAGCAGCCGACCTAGCGGGAGATTAGACAGGGAGCTGTTTTTT - TRBJ2-2 TRBV5-4 TRBD2
CASSLRIAGAGETQYF TGTGCCAGCAGCTTAAGAATAGCGGGAGCGGGAGAGACCCAGTACTTC - TRBJ2-5 TRBV7-3 TRBD2
CASSTPTGAIYNQPQHF TGTGCCAGTAGTACGCCGACAGGGGCCATCTACAATCAGCCCCAGCATTTT - TRBJ1-5 TRBV19 TRBD1
CATAGGGSYNEQFF TGTGCCACTGCGGGAGGGGGCTCCTACAATGAGCAGTTCTTC - TRBJ2-1 TRBV24-1 TRBD2
CATSGPGADGHTEAFF TGTGCCACCAGTGGTCCAGGGGCAGATGGTCACACTGAAGCTTTCTTT - TRBJ1-1 TRBV24-1 -
CASSLMPSGTPQGTQYF TGTGCCAGCAGCTTAATGCCTAGCGGGACCCCGCAGGGGACCCAGTACTTC - TRBJ2-5 TRBV7-3 TRBD2
CASSQGISGSSYEQYF TGTGCCAGCAGCCAAGGGATTAGCGGTTCCTCCTACGAGCAGTACTTC - TRBJ2-7 TRBV3-1/TRBV3-2 -
CASSPRQGANTEAFF TGTGCCAGCAGCCCTAGACAGGGGGCGAACACTGAAGCTTTCTTT - TRBJ1-1 TRBV5-4 TRBD1
CASSAQTGGGTDTQYF TGTGCCAGCAGCGCACAGACAGGGGGCGGCACAGATACGCAGTATTTT once TRBJ2-3 TRBV5-4 TRBD1
CASSTTGTSGTETQYF TGTGCCAGTAGTACGACCGGGACTAGCGGGACGGAGACCCAGTACTTC - TRBJ2-5 TRBV19 TRBD2
CASSHVQGSYNEQFF TGCGCCAGCAGCCACGTACAGGGCTCCTACAATGAGCAGTTCTTC - TRBJ2-1 TRBV4-3 -
CASSLRGGFGGRRGTDTQYF TGTGCCAGCAGTTTAAGGGGCGGTTTCGGCGGGAGACGTGGCACAGATACGCAGTATTTT - TRBJ2-3 TRBV27 TRBD2
CASSIRLAGLTYNEQFF TGTGCCAGTAGTATAAGACTAGCGGGATTAACCTACAATGAGCAGTTCTTC - TRBJ2-1 TRBV19 TRBD2
CASSQTSGSLGNEQFF TGCGCCAGCAGCCAAACTAGCGGGAGTTTGGGTAATGAGCAGTTCTTC - TRBJ2-1 TRBV5-1 TRBD2